A selection of T cell receptor beta chains follows, all from one sample in a study of T-cell reconstitution after alpha-beta-depleted transplantation in children. MiXCR, applied by TCRdb to the PCR reads, yields one record per CDR3 protein. Of a few hundred thousand distinct CDR3 sequences detected, about an eighth appear once; the ten largest clones hold around 4.1%. The sequencing here drew on PBMCs, taken from the stem cell graft. These receptors came from a human donor who donated a stem cell graft to a child with Fanconi anemia. Each CDR3 is given with its conserved first and last residue. A D gene is named only where the DNA matches it firmly. The size entry is marked missing in some rows and otherwise reads once, few, many or a size class.

D,J,size,V,CDR3,DNA
TRBD1,TRBJ2-7,many,TRBV18,CASSEMTGGDEQYF,TGTGCCAGCTCAGAAATGACAGGGGGTGACGAGCAGTACTTC
.,TRBJ2-5,many,TRBV29-1,CSAVGSGETQYF,TGCAGCGCCGTTGGGTCTGGGGAGACCCAGTACTTC
.,TRBJ2-5,few,TRBV29-1,CSVLPTAQQETQYF,TGCAGCGTTCTTCCGACAGCCCAACAAGAGACCCAGTACTTC
.,TRBJ2-5,.,TRBV27,CASSRRRGGGETQYF,TGTGCCAGCAGTAGGCGGCGAGGAGGTGGAGAGACCCAGTACTTC
.,TRBJ1-5,few,TRBV6-5,CASSLTPGRGLKMDQPQHF,TGTGCCAGCAGTTTAACCCCGGGGAGGGGACTAAAAATGGATCAGCCCCAGCATTTT
TRBD1,TRBJ1-1,once,TRBV10-2,CASSEDSLGQGTVNTEAFF,TGCGCCAGCAGTGAGGATTCCCTGGGACAGGGAACGGTGAACACTGAAGCTTTCTTT
TRBD1,TRBJ2-1,few,TRBV10-1,CASSGEFWTGGKLNEQFF,TGCGCCAGCAGTGGAGAGTTCTGGACAGGGGGAAAATTGAATGAGCAGTTCTTC
.,TRBJ2-2,.,TRBV7-2,CASSSGRRPNTGELFF,TGTGCCAGCAGCTCAGGCAGGCGCCCAAACACCGGGGAGCTGTTTTTT
.,TRBJ1-1,.,TRBV28,CASSLRPWNTEAFF,TGTGCCAGCAGTTTGAGGCCGTGGAACACTGAAGCTTTCTTT
.,TRBJ2-1,many,TRBV9,CASSPVSAGEQFF,TGTGCCAGCAGCCCGGTCTCGGCTGGCGAGCAGTTCTTC
.,TRBJ1-1,few,TRBV25-1,CASSESFGIGAGTEAFF,TGTGCCAGCAGTGAAAGCTTTGGGATAGGGGCCGGCACTGAAGCTTTCTTT
.,TRBJ1-4,few,TRBV20-1,CSAREVEKLFF,TGCAGTGCTAGAGAGGTTGAAAAACTGTTTTTT
.,TRBJ2-4,few,TRBV5-1,CASSLDGAAKNIQYF,TGCGCCAGCAGCTTGGACGGGGCAGCCAAAAACATTCAGTACTTC
TRBD2,TRBJ2-3,few,TRBV25-1,CASSPPTSGGPPGF,TGTGCCAGCAGTCCCCCGACTAGCGGGGGGCCCCCGGGTTTT
TRBD1,TRBJ2-7,many,TRBV6-5,CASSYWDREHEQYF,TGTGCCAGCAGTTACTGGGACAGGGAACACGAGCAGTACTTC
.,TRBJ1-6,many,TRBV27,CASSLNPNNSPLHF,TGTGCCAGCAGTTTAAACCCAAATAATTCACCCCTCCACTTT
.,TRBJ2-2,once,TRBV27,CASRLTGTRTGELFF,TGTGCCAGCAGACTAACCGGGACAAGAACCGGGGAGCTGTTTTTT
.,TRBJ2-3,.,TRBV10-3,CAISESTRGRTDTQYF,TGTGCCATCAGTGAGTCGACGCGGGGTCGCACAGATACGCAGTATTTT
.,TRBJ2-7,.,TRBV20-1,CSARQGRYEQYF,TGCAGTGCTAGACAGGGGAGGTACGAGCAGTACTTC